This T cell receptor (beta chain) was documented in a study of CD8+ T cells in alopecia areata. For the study at large: Treatment comprised oral tofacitinib, 5 to 10 mg twice daily, in treated patients. Broader study findings: Scalp lesions, especially in alopecia totalis/universalis, had higher clonality than normal scalp. In blood and scalp, many expanded lesional clones persisted during tofacitinib.

The treatment was: oral pan-JAK inhibitor, 5-10 mg twice daily. Following RNA extraction, reverse transcription yielded cDNA that acted as the sequencing template. Some clones are missing from TCRdb's copy, which holds only in-frame ones; the method was immunoSEQ multiplex PCR. The sample has fewer than 200,000 clones, roughly 50% seen once; the top ten hold approximately 16%. Concerning this clone: Its antigen is undetermined.

The CDR3 length is 11 residues. The germline CDR1 and CDR2 sequences are DFQATT and SNEGSKA (reference sequence). V lost 6 bases, J lost 10 bases, and 8 bases stayed unmatched. The source material was CD4+ T cells sorted from blood, sampled between weeks 55 and 70, from a patient treated with tofacitinib. The sequence was collected from a human donor with alopecia areata. The genes are TRBV20-1 and TRBJ1-1; 7 positions match TRBD1. The CDR3 protein is CSAPQGRVAFF. The CDR3 nucleotides are TGCAGTGCCCCACAGGGGCGGGTAGCTTTCTTT.